This TCR beta chain was sequenced in a study of monozygotic twins with inflammatory bowel disease. Germline CDR1 reads SGHDT; CDR2 reads YYEEEE. The CDR3 covers 15 residues. TCRdb re-called the 5' RACE reads and shows each CDR3 protein once, DNA omitted. Its clone listing holds over 120,000 distinct CDR3 sequences. The chain couples TRBV5-6 to TRBJ2-2; TCRdb's assignment of TRBD1 cannot be checked, as there is no DNA. This clonotype originated in a human donor with ulcerative colitis or Crohn's disease, or a healthy co-twin of an affected twin (not recorded which). Sequencing input: blood. CDR3 protein: CASSLDALSSGELFF.